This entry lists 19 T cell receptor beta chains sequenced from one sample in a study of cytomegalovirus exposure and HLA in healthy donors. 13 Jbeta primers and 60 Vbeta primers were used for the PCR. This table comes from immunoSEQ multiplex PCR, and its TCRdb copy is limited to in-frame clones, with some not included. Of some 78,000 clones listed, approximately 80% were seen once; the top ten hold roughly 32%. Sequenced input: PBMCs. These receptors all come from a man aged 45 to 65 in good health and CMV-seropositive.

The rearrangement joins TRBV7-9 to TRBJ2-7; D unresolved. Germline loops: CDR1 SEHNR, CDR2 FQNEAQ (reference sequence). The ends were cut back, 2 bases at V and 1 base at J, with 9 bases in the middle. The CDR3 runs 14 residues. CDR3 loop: CASSLPASSYEQYF. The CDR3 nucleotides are TGTGCCAGCAGCTTACCCGCCAGTTCCTACGAGCAGTACTTC.

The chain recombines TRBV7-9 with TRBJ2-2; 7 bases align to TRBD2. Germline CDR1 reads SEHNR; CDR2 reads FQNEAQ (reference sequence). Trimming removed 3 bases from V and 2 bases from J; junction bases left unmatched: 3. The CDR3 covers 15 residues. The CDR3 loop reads CASSLRLANTGELFF. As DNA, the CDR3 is TGTGCCAGCAGCTTGAGACTAGCTAACACCGGGGAGCTGTTTTTT.

CDR3: CASGQGATNEKLFF. The DNA of the CDR3 is TGTGCCAGCGGACAGGGGGCGACTAATGAAAAACTGTTTTTT. V and J are TRBV5-4 and TRBJ1-4; 11 positions agree with TRBD1. Looked up from germline, CDR1 is SGHNT and CDR2 is YYREEE (reference sequence). V shed 7 bases and J 2 bases; nucleotides not matched to a gene: 1. The CDR3 totals 14 residues.

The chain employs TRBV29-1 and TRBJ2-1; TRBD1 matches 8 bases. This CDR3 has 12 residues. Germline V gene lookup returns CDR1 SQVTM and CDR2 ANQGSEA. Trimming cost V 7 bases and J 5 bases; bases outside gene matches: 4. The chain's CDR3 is CSGDRGDNEQFF. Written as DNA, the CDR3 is TGCAGCGGAGACAGGGGCGACAATGAGCAGTTCTTC.

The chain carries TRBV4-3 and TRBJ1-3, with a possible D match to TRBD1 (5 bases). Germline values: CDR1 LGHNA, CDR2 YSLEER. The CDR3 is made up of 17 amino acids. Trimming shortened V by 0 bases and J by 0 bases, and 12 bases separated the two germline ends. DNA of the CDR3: TGCGCCAGCAGCCAAGATACCCACAGGAGCTCTGGAAACACCATATATTTT. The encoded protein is CASSQDTHRSSGNTIYF.

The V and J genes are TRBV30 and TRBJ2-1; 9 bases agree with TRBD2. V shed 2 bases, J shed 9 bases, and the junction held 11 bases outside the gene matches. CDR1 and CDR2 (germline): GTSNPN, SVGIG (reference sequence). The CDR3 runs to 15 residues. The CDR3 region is CAWSRIAGAFGEQFF. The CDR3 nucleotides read TGTGCCTGGAGTCGGATAGCGGGAGCCTTTGGTGAGCAGTTCTTC.

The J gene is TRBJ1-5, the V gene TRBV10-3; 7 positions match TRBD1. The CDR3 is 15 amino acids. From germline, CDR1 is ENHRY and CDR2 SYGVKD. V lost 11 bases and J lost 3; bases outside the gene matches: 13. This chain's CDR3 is CAVAGGQGVNQPQHF. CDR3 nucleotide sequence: TGTGCCGTCGCCGGTGGTCAGGGGGTCAATCAGCCCCAGCATTTT.

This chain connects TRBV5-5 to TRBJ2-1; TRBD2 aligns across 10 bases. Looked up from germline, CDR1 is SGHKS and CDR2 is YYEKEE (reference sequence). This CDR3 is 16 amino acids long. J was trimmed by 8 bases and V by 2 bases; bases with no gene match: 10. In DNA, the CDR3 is TGTGCCAGCAGCTTACTAGGGCTAGCGGGAGTGGATGAGCAGTTCTTC. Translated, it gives CASSLLGLAGVDEQFF.

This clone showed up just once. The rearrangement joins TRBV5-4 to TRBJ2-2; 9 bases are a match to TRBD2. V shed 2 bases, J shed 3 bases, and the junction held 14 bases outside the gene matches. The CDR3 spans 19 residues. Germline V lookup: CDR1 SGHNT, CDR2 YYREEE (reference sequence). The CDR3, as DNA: TGTGCCAGCAGCTTTCTACTAGCGGGCCCTGAATGGGACACCGGGGAGCTGTTTTTT. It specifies CASSFLLAGPEWDTGELFF.

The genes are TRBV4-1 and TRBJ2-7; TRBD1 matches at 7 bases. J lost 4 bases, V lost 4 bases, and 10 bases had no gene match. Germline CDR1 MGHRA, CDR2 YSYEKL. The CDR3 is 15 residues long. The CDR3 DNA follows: TGCGCCAGCAGCCGAGGACAGGACGCCTTTTACGAGCAGTACTTC. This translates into CASSRGQDAFYEQYF.

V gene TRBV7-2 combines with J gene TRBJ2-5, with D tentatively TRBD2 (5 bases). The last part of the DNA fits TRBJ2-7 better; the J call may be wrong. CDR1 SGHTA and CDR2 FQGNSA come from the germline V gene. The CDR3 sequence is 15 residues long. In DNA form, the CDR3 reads TGTGCCAGCAGCTCTCAGAGCGGAGAGGCCTACGAGCAGTACTTC. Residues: CASSSQSGEAYEQYF.

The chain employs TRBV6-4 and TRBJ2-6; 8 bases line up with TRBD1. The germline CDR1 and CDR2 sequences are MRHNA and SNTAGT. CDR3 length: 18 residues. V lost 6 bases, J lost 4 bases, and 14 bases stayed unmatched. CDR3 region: CASRTGTGGFSGANVLTF. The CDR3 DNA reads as TGTGCCAGCAGAACCGGGACAGGCGGCTTCTCCGGGGCCAACGTCCTGACTTTC.

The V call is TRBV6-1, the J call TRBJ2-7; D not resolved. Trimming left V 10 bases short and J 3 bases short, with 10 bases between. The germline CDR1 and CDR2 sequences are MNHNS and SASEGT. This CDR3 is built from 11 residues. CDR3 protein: CATSFLYEQYF. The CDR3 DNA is TGTGCCACAAGCTTCCTCTACGAGCAGTACTTC.

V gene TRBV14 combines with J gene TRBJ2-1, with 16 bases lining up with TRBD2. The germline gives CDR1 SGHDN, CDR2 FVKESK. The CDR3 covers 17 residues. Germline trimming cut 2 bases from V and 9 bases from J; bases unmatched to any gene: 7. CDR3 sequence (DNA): TGTGCCAGCAGCCAAAAGGCTGGGACTAGCGGGAGGGCTGAGCAGTTCTTC. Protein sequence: CASSQKAGTSGRAEQFF.

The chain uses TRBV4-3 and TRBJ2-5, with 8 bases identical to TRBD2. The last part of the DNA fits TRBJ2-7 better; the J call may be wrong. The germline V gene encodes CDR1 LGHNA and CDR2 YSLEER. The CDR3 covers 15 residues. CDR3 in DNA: TGCGCCAGCAGCCAAGCCGGCGGGAGGACTGACGAGCAGTACTTC. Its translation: CASSQAGGRTDEQYF.

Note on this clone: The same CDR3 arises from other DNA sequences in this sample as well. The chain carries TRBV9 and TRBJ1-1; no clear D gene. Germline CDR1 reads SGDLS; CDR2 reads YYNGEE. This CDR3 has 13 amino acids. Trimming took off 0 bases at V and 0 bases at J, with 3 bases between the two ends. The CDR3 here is CASSVAVNTEAFF. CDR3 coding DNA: TGTGCCAGCAGCGTAGCAGTGAACACTGAAGCTTTCTTT.

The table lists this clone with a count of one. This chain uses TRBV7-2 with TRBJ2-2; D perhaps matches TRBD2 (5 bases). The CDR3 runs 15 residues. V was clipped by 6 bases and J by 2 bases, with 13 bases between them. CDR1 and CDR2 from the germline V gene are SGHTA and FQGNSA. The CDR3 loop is CASRLSAENTGELFF. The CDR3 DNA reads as TGTGCCAGCAGACTTAGCGCCGAAAACACCGGGGAGCTGTTTTTT.

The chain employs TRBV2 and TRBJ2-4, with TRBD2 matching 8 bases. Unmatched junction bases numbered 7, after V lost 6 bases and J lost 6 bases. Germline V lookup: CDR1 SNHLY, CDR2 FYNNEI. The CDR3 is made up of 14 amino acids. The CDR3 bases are TGTGCCAGCAGCACAGGGACTAGAGGAAACATTCAGTACTTC. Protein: CASSTGTRGNIQYF.

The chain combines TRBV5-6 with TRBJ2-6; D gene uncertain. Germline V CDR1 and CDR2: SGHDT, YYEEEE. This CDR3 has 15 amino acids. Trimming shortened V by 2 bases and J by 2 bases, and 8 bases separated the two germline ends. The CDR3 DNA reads TGTGCCAGCAGCTTCTTAGCAACTGGGGCCAACGTCCTGACTTTC. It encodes CASSFLATGANVLTF. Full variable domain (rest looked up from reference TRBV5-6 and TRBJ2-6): DAGVTQSPTHLIKTRGQQVTLRCSPKSGHDTVSWYQQALGQGPQFIFQYYEEEERQRGNFPDRFSGHQFPNYSSELNVNALLLGDSALYLCASSFLATGANVLTFGAGSRLTVL.